The entry below gives a single T cell receptor beta chain sequence along with its context. The repertoire was sequenced with immunoSEQ multiplex PCR; TCRdb's copy has only in-frame clones and lacks some. Altogether over 120,000 clones are present, about nine tenths being singletons, with the ten largest covering about 3.2%. The sample originates from a study of control samples from healthy donors and cancer patients. Trimming removed 5 bases from V and 2 bases from J, with 6 bases in between. CDR3 length equals 13 residues. From germline, CDR1 is SEHNR and CDR2 FQNEAQ (reference sequence). Material: blood. The clonotype comes from a man aged 25-45 years in good health. J is TRBJ2-2 and V is TRBV7-9; D unclear. CDR3 region: CASSPLNTGELFF. Written as DNA, the CDR3 is TGTGCCAGCAGCCCACTCAACACCGGGGAGCTGTTTTTT.